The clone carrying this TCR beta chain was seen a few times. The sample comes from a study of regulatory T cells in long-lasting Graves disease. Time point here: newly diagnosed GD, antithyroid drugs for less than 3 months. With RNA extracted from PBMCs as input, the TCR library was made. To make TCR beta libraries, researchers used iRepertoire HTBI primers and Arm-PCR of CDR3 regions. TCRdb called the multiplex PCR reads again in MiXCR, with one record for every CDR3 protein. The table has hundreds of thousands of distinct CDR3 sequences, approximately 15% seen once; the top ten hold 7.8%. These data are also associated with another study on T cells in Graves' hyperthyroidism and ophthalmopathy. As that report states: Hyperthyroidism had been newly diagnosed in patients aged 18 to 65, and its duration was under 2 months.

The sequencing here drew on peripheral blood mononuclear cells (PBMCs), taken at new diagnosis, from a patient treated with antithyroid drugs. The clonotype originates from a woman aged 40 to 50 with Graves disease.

CDR3 coding DNA: TGTGCCAGCAGTTATCTCAGGAACACCGGGGAGCTGTTTTTT. Encoded protein: CASSYLRNTGELFF. The J gene is TRBJ2-2, the V gene TRBV6-2 or TRBV6-3; no firm D call. Germline CDR1 reads MNHEY; CDR2 reads SVGEGT. This CDR3 region has 14 residues. The V end was cut by 3 bases, the J end by 1 base, with 6 bases between.